These T cell receptor beta chains were read from a single sample in a study of blood T cell repertoires in COVID-19. Here immunoSEQ multiplex PCR was the method, and the copy in TCRdb shows in-frame clones only, minus some. The table shows 85,000 or so clones, with 86% occurring only once. Sequencing input: peripheral blood. All receptors derive from a man aged 50-60 years with active or convalescent COVID-19. Each CDR3 is given with its conserved first and last residue. Each record gives: V gene, CDR3 length, D gene, J gene, clone size, CDR3 protein, CDR3 DNA. D genes are given only for firm matches. Size is stated for part of the rows, as once, few or many counts, or as a class when the clone is expanded.

TRBV28	16	TRBD2	TRBJ2-1	few	CASSPPRGGSSSEQFF	TGTGCCAGCAGTCCTCCTCGAGGCGGGAGTTCTAGTGAGCAGTTCTTC
TRBV24-1	15	NA	TRBJ2-3	NA	CATSLTGGGSDTQYF	TGTGCCACCAGCCTAACAGGGGGAGGGTCGGATACGCAGTATTTT
TRBV11-2	15	NA	TRBJ2-5	once	CASSLDGQKTETQYF	TGTGCCAGCAGCTTAGATGGGCAGAAAACGGAGACCCAGTACTTC
TRBV7-9	17	TRBD2	TRBJ2-1	NA	CASSLNLIAGGYNEQFF	TGTGCCAGCAGCTTAAACCTCATAGCGGGAGGGTACAATGAGCAGTTCTTC
TRBV27	15	TRBD1	TRBJ1-3	NA	CASRRGGTASNTIYF	TGTGCCAGCAGGAGAGGCGGGACAGCTTCCAACACCATATATTTT
TRBV6-1	19	TRBD1	TRBJ1-5	NA	CASSELTLGQGTPSQPQHF	TGTGCCAGCAGTGAACTTACGTTGGGACAGGGAACCCCCAGTCAGCCCCAGCATTTT
TRBV7-8	13	NA	TRBJ1-1	NA	CASSFSGVGEAFF	TGTGCCAGCAGCTTCTCAGGGGTAGGTGAAGCTTTCTTT
TRBV7-6	16	NA	TRBJ1-2	NA	CASSLTQGAQGHGYTF	TGTGCCAGCAGCCTAACACAGGGCGCCCAGGGGCATGGCTACACCTTC
TRBV6-6	15	TRBD2	TRBJ2-1	NA	CASLNGLAGSNEQFF	TGTGCCAGCCTGAATGGGCTAGCGGGATCCAATGAGCAGTTCTTC
TRBV27	12	NA	TRBJ2-5	NA	CASSRGQETQYF	TGTGCCAGCAGTCGAGGCCAAGAGACCCAGTACTTC